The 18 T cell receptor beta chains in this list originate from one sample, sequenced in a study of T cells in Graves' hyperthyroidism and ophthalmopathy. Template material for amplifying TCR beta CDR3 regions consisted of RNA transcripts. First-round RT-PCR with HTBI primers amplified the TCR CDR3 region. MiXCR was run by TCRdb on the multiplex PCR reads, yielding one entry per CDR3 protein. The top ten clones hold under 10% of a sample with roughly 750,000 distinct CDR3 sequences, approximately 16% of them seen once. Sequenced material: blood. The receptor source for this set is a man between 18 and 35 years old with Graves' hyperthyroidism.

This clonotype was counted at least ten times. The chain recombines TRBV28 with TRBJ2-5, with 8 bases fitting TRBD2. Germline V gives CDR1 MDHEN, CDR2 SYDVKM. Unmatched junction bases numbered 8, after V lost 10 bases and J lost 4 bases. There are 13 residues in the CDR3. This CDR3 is CAITGGQRETQYF. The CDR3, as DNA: TGTGCCATCACGGGAGGGCAACGAGAGACCCAGTACTTC. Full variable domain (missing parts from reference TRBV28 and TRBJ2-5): DVKVTQSSRYLVKRTGEKVFLECVQDMDHENMFWYRQDPGLGLRLIYFSYDVKMKEKGDIPEGYSVSREKKERFSLILESASTNQTSMYLCAITGGQRETQYFGPGTRLLVL.

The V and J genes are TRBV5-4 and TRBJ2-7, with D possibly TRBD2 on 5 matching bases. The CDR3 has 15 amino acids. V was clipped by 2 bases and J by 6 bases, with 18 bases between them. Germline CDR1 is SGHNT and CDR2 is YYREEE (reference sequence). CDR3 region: CASSFTLSSGSEQYF. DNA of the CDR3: TGTGCCAGCAGCTTTACACTCTCCTCGGGGTCCGAGCAGTACTTC.

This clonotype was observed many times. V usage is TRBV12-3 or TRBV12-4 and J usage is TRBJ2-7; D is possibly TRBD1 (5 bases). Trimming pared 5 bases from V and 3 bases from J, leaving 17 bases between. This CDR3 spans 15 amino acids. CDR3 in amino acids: CASSPPDSSLYEQYF. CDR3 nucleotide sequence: TGTGCCAGCAGTCCCCCTGACAGTTCCCTCTACGAGCAGTACTTC.

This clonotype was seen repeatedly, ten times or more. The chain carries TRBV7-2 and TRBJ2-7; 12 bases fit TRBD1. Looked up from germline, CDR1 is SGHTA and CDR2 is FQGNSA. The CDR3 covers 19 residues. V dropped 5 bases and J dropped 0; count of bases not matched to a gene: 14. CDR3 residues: CASSRGTGGSSGSSYEQYF. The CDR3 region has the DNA TGTGCCAGCAGCCGCGGGACAGGGGGCTCTAGCGGGAGCTCCTACGAGCAGTACTTC.

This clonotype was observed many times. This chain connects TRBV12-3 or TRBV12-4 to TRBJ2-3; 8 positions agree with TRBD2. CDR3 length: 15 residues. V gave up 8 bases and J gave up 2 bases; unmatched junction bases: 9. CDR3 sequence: CASQDPGGVTDTQYF. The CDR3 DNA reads TGTGCCAGCCAGGACCCGGGAGGGGTCACAGATACGCAGTATTTT.

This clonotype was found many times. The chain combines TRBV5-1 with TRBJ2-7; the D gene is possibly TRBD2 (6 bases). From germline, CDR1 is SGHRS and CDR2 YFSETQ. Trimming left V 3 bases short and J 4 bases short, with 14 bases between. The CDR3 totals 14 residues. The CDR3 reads CASSSRDPFYEQYF. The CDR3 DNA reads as TGCGCCAGCAGCTCGCGGGACCCCTTTTACGAGCAGTACTTC.

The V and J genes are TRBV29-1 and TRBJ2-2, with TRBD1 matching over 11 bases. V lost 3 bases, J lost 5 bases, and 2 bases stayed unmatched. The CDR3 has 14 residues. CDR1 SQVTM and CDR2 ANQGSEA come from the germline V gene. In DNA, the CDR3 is TGCAGCGTTGAGGACAGGGGGCTAACCGGGGAGCTGTTTTTT. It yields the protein CSVEDRGLTGELFF.

CDR3 in DNA: TGCAGTGCTAGAGCTTTAGGGACAGGTTATAGCACAGATACGCAGTATTTT. Translating gives CSARALGTGYSTDTQYF. The rearrangement links TRBV20-1 to TRBJ2-3; 8 bases are shared with TRBD1. Per germline, CDR1 DFQATT and CDR2 SNEGSKA (reference sequence). V lost 1 base, J lost 0 bases, and 9 bases stayed unmatched. This CDR3 contains 17 residues.

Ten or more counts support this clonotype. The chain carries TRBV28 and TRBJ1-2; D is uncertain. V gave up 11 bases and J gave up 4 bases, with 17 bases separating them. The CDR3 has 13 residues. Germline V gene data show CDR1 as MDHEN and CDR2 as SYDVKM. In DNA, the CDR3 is TGTGCCTCTAGGGCCCGCATTCCCTATGGCTACACCTTC. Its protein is CASRARIPYGYTF.

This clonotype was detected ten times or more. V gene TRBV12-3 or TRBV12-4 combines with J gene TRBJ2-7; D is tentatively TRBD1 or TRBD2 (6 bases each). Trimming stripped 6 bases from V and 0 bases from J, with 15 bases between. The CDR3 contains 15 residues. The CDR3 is CASSGGDTSSYEQYF. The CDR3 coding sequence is TGTGCCAGCAGCGGCGGGGACACTAGCTCCTACGAGCAGTACTTC.

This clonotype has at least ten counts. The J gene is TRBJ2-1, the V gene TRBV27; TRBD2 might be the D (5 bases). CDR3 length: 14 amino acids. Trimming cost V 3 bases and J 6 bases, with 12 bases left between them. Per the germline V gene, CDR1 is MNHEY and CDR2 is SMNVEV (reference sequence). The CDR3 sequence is CASSFTSLGNEQFF. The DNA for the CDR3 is TGTGCCAGCAGTTTCACTAGTCTGGGCAATGAGCAGTTCTTC.

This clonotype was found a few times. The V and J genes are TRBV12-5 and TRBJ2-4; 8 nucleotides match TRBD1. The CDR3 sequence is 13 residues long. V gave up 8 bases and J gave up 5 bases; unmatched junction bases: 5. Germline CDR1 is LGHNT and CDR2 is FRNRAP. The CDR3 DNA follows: TGTGCTAGTTCTAACAGGGGGGAAAACATTCAGTACTTC. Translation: CASSNRGENIQYF.

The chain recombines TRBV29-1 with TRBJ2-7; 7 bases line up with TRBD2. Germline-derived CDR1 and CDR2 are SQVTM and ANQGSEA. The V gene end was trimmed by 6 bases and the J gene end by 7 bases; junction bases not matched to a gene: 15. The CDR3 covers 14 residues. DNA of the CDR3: TGCAGCGTCTCTCCACCGGGACTAACGGGAGAGCAGTACTTC. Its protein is CSVSPPGLTGEQYF.

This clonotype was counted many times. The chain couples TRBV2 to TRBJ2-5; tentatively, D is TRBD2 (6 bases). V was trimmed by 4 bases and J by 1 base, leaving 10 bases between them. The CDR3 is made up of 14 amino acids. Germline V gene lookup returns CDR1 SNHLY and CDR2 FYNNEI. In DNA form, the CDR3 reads TGTGCCAGCAGTGCGGGGGAGATCCAAGAGACCCAGTACTTC. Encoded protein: CASSAGEIQETQYF.

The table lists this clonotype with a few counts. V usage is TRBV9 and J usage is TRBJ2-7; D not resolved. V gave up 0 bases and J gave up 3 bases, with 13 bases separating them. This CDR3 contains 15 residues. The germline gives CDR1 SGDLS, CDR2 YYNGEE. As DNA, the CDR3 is TGTGCCAGCAGCGTAGCGGTGGGTGGTAGCTACGAGCAGTACTTC. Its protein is CASSVAVGGSYEQYF. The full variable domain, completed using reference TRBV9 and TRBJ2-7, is DSGVTQTPKHLITATGQRVTLRCSPRSGDLSVYWYQQSLDQGLQFLIQYYNGEERAKGNILERFSAQQFPDLHSELNLSSLELGDSALYFCASSVAVGGSYEQYFGPGTRLTVT.

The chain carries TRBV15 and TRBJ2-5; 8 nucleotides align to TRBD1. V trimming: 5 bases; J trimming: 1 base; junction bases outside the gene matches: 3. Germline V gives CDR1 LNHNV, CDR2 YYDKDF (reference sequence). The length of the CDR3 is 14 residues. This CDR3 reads CATSGGQGQETQYF. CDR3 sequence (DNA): TGTGCCACCAGCGGTGGACAGGGCCAAGAGACCCAGTACTTC.

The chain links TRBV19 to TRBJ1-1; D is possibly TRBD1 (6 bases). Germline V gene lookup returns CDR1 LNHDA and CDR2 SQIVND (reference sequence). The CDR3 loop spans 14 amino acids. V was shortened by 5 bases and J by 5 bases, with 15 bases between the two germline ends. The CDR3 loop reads CASSPQGVTTEAFF. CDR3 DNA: TGTGCCAGTAGTCCACAGGGTGTAACTACTGAAGCTTTCTTT. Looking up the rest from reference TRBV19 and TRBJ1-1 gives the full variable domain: DGGITQSPKYLFRKEGQNVTLSCEQNLNHDAMYWYRQDPGQGLRLIYYSQIVNDFQKGDIAEGYSVSREKKESFPLTVTSAQKNPTAFYLCASSPQGVTTEAFFGQGTRLTVV.

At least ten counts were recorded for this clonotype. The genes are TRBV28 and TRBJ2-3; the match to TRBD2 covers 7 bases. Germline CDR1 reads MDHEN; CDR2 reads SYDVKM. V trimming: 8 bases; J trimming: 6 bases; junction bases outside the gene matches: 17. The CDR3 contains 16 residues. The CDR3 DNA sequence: TGTGCCAGCTTTGCTGCGGGAGACCGTCGCATGGATACGCAGTATTTT. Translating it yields CASFAAGDRRMDTQYF.